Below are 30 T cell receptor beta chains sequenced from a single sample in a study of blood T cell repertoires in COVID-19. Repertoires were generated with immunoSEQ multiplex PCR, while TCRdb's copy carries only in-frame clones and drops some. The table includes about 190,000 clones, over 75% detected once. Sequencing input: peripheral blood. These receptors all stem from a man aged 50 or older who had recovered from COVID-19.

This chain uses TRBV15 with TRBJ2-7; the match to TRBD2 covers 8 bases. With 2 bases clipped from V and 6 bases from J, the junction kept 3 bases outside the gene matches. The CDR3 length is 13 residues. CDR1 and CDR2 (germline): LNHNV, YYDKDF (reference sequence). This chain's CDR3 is CATSRLREGEQYF. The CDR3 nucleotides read TGTGCCACCAGCAGATTACGGGAGGGCGAGCAGTACTTC.

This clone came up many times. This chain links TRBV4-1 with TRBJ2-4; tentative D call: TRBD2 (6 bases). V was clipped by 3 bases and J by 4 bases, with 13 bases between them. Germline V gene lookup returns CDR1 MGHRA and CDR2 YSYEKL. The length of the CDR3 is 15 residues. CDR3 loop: CASSHGRDLKNIQYF. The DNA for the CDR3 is TGCGCCAGCAGCCATGGCCGGGACTTGAAAAACATTCAGTACTTC.

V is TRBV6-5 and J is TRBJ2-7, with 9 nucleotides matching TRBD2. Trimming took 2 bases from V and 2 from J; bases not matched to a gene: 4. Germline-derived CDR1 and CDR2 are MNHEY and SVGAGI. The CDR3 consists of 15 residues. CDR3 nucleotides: TGTGCCAGCAGTTACCTGCCTAGCGGGACCTACGAGCAGTACTTC. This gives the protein CASSYLPSGTYEQYF.

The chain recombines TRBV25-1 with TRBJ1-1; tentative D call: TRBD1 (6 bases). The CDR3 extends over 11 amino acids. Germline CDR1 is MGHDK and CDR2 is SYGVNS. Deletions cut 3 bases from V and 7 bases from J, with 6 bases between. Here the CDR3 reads CASSDRGEAFF. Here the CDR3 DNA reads TGTGCCAGCAGTGACAGGGGTGAAGCTTTCTTT. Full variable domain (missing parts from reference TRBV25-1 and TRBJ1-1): EADIYQTPRYLVIGTGKKITLECSQTMGHDKMYWYQQDPGMELHLIHYSYGVNSTEKGDLSSESTVSRIRTEHFPLTLESARPSHTSQYLCASSDRGEAFFGQGTRLTVV.

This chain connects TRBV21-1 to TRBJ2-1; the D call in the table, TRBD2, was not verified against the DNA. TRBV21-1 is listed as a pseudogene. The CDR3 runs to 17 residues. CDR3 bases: TGTGCCAGCAGCGGGTCCCCCGGGACTAGCGGGATCAATGAGCAGTTCTTC. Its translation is CASSGSPGTSGINEQFF.

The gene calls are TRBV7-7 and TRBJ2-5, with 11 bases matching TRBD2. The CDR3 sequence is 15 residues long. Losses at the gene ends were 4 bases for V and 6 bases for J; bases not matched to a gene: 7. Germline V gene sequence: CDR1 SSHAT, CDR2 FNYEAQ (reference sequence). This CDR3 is CASSSGLAGIKTQYF. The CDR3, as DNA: TGTGCCAGCAGCTCCGGACTAGCGGGCATTAAGACCCAGTACTTC. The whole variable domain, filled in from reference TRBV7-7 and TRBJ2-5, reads GAGVSQSPRYKVTKRGQDVTLRCDPISSHATLYWYQQALGQGPEFLTYFNYEAQPDKSGLPSDRFSAERPEGSISTLTIQRTEQRDSAMYRCASSSGLAGIKTQYFGPGTRLLVL.

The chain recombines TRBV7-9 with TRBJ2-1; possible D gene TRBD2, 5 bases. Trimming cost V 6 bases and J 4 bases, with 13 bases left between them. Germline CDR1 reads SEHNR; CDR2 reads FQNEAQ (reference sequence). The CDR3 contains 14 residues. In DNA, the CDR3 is TGTGCCAGCAGAATTAGCGAGGGATACAATGAGCAGTTCTTC. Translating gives CASRISEGYNEQFF.

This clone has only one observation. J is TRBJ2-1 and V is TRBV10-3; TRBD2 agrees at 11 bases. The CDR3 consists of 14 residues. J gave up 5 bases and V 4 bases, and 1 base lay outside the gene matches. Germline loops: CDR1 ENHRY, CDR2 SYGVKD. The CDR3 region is CAISVAGGNNEQFF. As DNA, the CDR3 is TGTGCCATCAGTGTAGCGGGAGGGAACAATGAGCAGTTCTTC.

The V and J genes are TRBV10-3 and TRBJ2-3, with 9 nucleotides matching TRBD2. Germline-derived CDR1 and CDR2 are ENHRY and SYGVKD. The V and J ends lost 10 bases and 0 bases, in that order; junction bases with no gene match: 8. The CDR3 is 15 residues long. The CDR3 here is CATKGLAESTDTQYF. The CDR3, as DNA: TGTGCCACCAAGGGACTAGCAGAGAGCACAGATACGCAGTATTTT.

The CDR3 is CASSFAHIAYEQYF. The CDR3 DNA follows: TGTGCCAGCAGCTTCGCCCACATTGCCTACGAGCAGTACTTC. The J gene is TRBJ2-7, the V gene TRBV7-9; D remains unclear. The germline gives CDR1 SEHNR, CDR2 FQNEAQ (reference sequence). V gave up 3 bases and J gave up 2 bases, with 11 bases separating them. The CDR3 runs to 14 residues.

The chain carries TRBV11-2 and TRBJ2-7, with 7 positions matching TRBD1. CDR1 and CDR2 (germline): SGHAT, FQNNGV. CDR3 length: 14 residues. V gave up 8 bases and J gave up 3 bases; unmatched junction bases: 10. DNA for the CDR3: TGTGCCAGCGGCAACAGGGGCGTCGACTACGAGCAGTACTTC. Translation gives CASGNRGVDYEQYF.

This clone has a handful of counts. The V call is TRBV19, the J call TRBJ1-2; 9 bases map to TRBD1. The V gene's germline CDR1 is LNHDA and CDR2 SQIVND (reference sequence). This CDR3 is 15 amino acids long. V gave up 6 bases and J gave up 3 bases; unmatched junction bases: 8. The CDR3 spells CASSQPGQGDYGYTF. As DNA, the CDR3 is TGTGCCAGTAGCCAACCGGGACAGGGAGACTATGGCTACACCTTC.

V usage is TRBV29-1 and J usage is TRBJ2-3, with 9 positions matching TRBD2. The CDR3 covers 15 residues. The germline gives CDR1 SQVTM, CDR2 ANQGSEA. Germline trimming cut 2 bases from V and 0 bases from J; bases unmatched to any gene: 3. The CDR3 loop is CSVEPREGSTDTQYF. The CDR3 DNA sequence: TGCAGCGTTGAACCGCGGGAGGGGAGCACAGATACGCAGTATTTT.

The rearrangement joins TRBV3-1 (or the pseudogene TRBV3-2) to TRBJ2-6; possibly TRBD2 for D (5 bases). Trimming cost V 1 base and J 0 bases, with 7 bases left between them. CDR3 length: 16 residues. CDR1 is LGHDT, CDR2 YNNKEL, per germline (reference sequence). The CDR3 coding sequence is TGTGCCAGCAGCCAAGGTCGGGGCTCTGGGGCCAACGTCCTGACTTTC. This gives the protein CASSQGRGSGANVLTF.

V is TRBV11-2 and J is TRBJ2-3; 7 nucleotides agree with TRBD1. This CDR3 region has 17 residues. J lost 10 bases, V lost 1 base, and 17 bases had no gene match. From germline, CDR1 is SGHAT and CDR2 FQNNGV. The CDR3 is CASSLGPTGPDRGAQYF. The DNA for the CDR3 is TGTGCCAGCAGCTTAGGACCGACAGGGCCAGACCGAGGTGCGCAGTATTTT.

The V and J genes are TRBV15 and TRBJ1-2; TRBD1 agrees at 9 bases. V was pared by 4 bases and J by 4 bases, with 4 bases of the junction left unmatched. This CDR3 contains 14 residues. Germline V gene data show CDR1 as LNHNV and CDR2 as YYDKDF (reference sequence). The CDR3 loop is CATSMDRGVYGYTF. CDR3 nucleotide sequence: TGTGCCACCAGCATGGACAGGGGAGTCTATGGCTACACCTTC.

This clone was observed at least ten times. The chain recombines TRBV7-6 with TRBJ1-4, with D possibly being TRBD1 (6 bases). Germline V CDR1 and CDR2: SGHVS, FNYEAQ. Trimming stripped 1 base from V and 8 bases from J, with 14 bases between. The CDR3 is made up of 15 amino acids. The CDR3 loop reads CASSLVQQGGEKLFF. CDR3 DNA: TGTGCCAGCAGCTTAGTGCAACAGGGAGGGGAAAAACTGTTTTTT.

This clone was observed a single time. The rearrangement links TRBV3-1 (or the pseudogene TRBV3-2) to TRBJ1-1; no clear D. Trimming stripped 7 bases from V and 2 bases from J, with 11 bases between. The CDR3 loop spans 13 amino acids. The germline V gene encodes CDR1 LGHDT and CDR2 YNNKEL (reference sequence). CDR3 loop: CASNFDTNTEAFF. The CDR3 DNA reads TGTGCCAGCAATTTTGACACAAACACTGAAGCTTTCTTT.

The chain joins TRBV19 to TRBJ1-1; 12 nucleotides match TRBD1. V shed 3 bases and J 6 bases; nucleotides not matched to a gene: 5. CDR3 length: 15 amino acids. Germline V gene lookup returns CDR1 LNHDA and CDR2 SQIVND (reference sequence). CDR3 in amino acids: CASSIGTGGRSEAFF. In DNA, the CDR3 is TGTGCCAGTAGTATTGGGACAGGGGGCAGATCTGAAGCTTTCTTT.

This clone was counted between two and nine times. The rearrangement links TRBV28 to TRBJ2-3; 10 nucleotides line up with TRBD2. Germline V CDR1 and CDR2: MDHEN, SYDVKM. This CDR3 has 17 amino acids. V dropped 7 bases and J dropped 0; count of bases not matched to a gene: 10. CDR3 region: CASTLAGGATSTDTQYF. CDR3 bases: TGTGCCAGCACCTTAGCGGGAGGCGCCACTAGCACAGATACGCAGTATTTT.

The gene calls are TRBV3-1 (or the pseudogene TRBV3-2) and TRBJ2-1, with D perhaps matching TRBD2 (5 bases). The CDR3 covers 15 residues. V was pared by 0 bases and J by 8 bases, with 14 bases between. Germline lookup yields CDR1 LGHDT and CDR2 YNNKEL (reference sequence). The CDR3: CASSQDGNSYDEQFF. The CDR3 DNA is TGTGCCAGCAGCCAAGACGGGAACTCATATGATGAGCAGTTCTTC.

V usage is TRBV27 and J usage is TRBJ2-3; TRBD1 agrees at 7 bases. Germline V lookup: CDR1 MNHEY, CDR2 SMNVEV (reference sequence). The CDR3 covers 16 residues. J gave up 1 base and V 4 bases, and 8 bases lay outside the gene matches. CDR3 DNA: TGTGCCAGCAGTTCATTGTCCGGGACAGGCACAGATACGCAGTATTTT. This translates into CASSSLSGTGTDTQYF.

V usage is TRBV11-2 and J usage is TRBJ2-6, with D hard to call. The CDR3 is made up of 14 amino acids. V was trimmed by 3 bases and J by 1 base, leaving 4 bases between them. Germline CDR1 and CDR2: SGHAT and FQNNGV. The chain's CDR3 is CASSLRSGANVLTF. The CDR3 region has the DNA TGTGCCAGCAGCTTGAGATCTGGGGCCAACGTCCTGACTTTC.

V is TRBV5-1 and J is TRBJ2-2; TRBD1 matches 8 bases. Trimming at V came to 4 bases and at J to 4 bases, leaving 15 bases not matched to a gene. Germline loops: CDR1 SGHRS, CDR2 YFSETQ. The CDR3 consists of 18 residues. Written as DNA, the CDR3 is TGCGCCAGCAGCCCCGGCACCGGACAGGGTTTCTCCACCGGGGAGCTGTTTTTT. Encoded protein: CASSPGTGQGFSTGELFF.

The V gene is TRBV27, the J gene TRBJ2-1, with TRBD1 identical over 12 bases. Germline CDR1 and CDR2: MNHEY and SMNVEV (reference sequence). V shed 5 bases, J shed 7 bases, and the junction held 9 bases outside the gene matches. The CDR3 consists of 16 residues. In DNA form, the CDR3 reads TGTGCCAGCAGTCATCCCGGGGACAGGGGGCTTAATGAGCAGTTCTTC. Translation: CASSHPGDRGLNEQFF.

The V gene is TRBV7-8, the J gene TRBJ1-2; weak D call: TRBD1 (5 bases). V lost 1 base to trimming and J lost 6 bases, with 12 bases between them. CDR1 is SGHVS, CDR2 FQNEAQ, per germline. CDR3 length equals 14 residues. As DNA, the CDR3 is TGTGCCAGCAGCTTAGGGGGGGGACTGGATGGCTACACCTTC. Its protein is CASSLGGGLDGYTF.

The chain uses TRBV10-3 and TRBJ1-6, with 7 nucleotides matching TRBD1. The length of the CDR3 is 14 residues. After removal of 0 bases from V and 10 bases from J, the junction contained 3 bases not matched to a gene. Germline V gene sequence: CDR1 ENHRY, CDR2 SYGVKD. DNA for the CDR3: TGTGCCATCAGTGAGTCGACAGGGACCTCACCCCTCCACTTT. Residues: CAISESTGTSPLHF.

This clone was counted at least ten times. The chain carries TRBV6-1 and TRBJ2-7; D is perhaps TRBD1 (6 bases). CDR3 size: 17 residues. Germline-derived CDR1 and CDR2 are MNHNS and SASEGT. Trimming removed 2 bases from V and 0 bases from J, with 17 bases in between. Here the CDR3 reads CASSEQGQVQLSYEQYF. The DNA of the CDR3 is TGTGCCAGCAGTGAACAGGGGCAGGTCCAGCTCTCCTACGAGCAGTACTTC.

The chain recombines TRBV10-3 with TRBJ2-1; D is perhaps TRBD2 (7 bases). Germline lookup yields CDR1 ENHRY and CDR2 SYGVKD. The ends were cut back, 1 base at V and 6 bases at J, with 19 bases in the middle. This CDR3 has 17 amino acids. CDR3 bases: TGTGCCATCAGTGAGTGGGTAGCACAGGGAGGGATCAATGAGCAGTTCTTC. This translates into CAISEWVAQGGINEQFF.

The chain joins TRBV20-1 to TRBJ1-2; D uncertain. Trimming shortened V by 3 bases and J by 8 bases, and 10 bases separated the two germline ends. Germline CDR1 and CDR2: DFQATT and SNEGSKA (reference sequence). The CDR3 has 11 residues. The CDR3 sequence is CSASSPKGYTF. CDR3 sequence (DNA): TGCAGTGCTAGTAGCCCAAAGGGCTACACCTTC.